The rows below give T cell receptor beta chains drawn from one sample of a study of CD8+CD57+ T cells in acquired aplastic anemia. TCRdb independently ran MiXCR on the reads; one entry per CDR3 protein. Among approximately 190,000 distinct CDR3 sequences listed, around 45% were seen once. Sequences were obtained from sorted CD4+, CD8+, or CD8+CD57+ T cells (not recorded which) from PBMCs. These receptor sequences come from a human donor with aplastic anemia. CDR3s include the opening cysteine and the closing phenylalanine or tryptophan. D genes are given only for firm matches. Clone size appears in some rows only: once, few, many, or a class for an expanded clone.

>.|many|TRBV13|TRBJ2-7
CASSLRVYREQYF
TGTGCCAGCAGCTTGCGAGTTTATCGCGAGCAGTACTTC
>.|.|TRBV29-1|TRBJ2-3
CSVEEGGTDTQYF
TGCAGCGTTGAGGAGGGGGGCACAGATACGCAGTATTTT
>.|.|TRBV5-1|TRBJ2-2
CASSHPVSSPGELFF
TGCGCCAGCAGCCACCCGGTAAGCTCCCCCGGGGAGCTGTTTTTT
>TRBD1|.|TRBV5-4|TRBJ2-7
CASSSGQASYEQYF
TGTGCCAGCAGCTCCGGACAGGCATCCTACGAGCAGTACTTC
>TRBD2|many|TRBV10-3|TRBJ2-5
CAIGRLAGQETQYF
TGTGCCATCGGCCGACTAGCGGGACAGGAGACCCAGTACTTC
>TRBD1|few|TRBV3-1|TRBJ1-2
CASSRGDSRMYGYTF
TGTGCCAGCAGCCGGGGGGACAGTAGGATGTATGGCTACACCTTC
>TRBD2|few|TRBV15|TRBJ2-3
CATSGGLADYTDTQYF
TGTGCCACCAGTGGGGGACTAGCGGATTACACAGATACGCAGTATTTT
>.|few|TRBV15|TRBJ1-2
CATSRDQGYYGYTF
TGTGCCACCAGCAGAGACCAGGGATACTATGGCTACACCTTC
>.|many|TRBV5-5|TRBJ1-5
CASNRAPGNQPQHF
TGTGCCAGCAACCGGGCCCCCGGGAATCAGCCCCAGCATTTT
>TRBD1|many|TRBV2|TRBJ1-1
CATSSTGGFGTEAFF
TGTGCCACGAGTTCAACAGGGGGCTTTGGCACTGAAGCTTTCTTT
>.|.|TRBV14|TRBJ2-7
CASSQELVPIEQYF
TGTGCCAGCAGCCAAGAGCTAGTTCCCATCGAGCAGTACTTC
>.|many|TRBV7-9|TRBJ2-7
CASSNTGNGEQYF
TGTGCCAGCAGCAACACAGGGAATGGCGAGCAGTACTTC
>.|many|TRBV6-6|TRBJ1-2
CASTPGHSYGYTF
TGTGCCAGCACTCCGGGACACTCCTATGGCTACACCTTC
>.|.|TRBV29-1|TRBJ1-1
CSADQPTPGEAFF
TGCAGCGCAGACCAACCTACTCCGGGGGAAGCTTTCTTT
>.|many|TRBV7-3|TRBJ1-6
CASSSGGGLHF
TGTGCCAGCAGCTCCGGGGGAGGGCTCCACTTT
>.|.|TRBV7-9|TRBJ2-7
CASSPRRAEQYF
TGTGCCAGCAGCCCACGGAGGGCCGAGCAGTACTTC
>.|.|TRBV29-1|TRBJ1-3
CSVERDGNTIYF
TGCAGCGTTGAGAGGGACGGAAACACCATATATTTT